This T cell receptor beta chain was sequenced during a study of a mutant IDH1 vaccine in newly diagnosed glioma. Looking at the study overall: Of treated patients, approximately 62% were men and about 38% women, averaging about 37 years. Patients were pretreated with radiotherapy, temozolomide, or both, mostly both.

Sequenced by immunoSEQ multiplex PCR; TCRdb stores in-frame clones only, minus some. This table holds under 15,000 clones, around 78% found once. Time point given: week 47, end of study. The investigators gave 300 ug of mutant IDH1 20-mer peptide in each vaccine dose, together with topical imiquimod. Worth noting for this clone: Its antigen is not identified.

V lost 7 bases and J 4 bases, leaving 14 bases between the germline ends. Germline CDR1 and CDR2: MNHNS and SASEGT. The CDR3 runs to 13 residues. V and J are TRBV6-1 and TRBJ2-7; tentative D call: TRBD2 (5 bases). The sequence was obtained from a middle-aged woman with glioma. The sample here was PBMCs, taken from a glioma patient whose treatment included an IDH1 peptide vaccine. The CDR3 loop is CASTQHPGYEQYF. The CDR3 DNA reads TGTGCCAGCACCCAACATCCGGGGTACGAGCAGTACTTC.